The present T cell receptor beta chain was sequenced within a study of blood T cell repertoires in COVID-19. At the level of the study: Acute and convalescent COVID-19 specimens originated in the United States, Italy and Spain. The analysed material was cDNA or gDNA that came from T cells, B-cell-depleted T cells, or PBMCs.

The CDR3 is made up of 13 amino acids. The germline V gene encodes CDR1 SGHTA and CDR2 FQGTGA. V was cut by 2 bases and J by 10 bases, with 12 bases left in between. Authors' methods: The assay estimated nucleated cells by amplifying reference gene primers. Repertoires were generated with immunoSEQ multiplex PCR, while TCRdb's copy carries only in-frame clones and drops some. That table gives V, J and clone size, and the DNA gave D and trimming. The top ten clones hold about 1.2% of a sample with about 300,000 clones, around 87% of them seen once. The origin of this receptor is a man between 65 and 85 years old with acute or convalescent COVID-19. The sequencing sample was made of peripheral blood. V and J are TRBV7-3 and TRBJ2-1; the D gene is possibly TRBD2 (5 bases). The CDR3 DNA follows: TGTGCCAGCAGCTTATCCCTAGCTGGAGAGCAGTTCTTC. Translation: CASSLSLAGEQFF.